This T cell receptor (beta chain) was captured by sequencing in a study of PD-1 blockade in classical Hodgkin lymphoma. The study, taken as a whole, reports: CD4+ TCR diversity climbed significantly by C4D1, unlike CD8+ TCR diversity. Reports described newly diagnosed patients as having lower baseline TCR diversity than healthy donors. Exclusion covered patients beginning nivolumab under 1 year post-ASCT.

The CDR3 runs to 14 residues. Trimming took 6 bases from V and 7 from J; bases not matched to a gene: 9. The germline CDR1 and CDR2 sequences are MDHEN and SYDVKM. As for this clone: The antigen is not known.

Clones were read by immunoSEQ multiplex PCR, and TCRdb kept only the in-frame ones, dropping some. The sample carries approximately 79,000 clones, about nine tenths recorded once. Relapse was seen in all patients after autologous stem cell transplantation, and brentuximab vedotin exposure was variable. Responses achieved at best were complete response, partial response or progressive disease. This TCR was recovered from a human donor with classical Hodgkin lymphoma. The chain is built from TRBV28 and TRBJ1-5, with TRBD1 matching 7 bases. The specimen comprised peripheral blood mononuclear cells (PBMCs), sampled before the second cycle of nivolumab. CDR3 nucleotides: TGTGCCAGCAGATACAGGGGAGGAAACCAGCCCCAGCATTTT. Protein product: CASRYRGGNQPQHF.